This TCR beta chain emerged from a study of identical twins. Overall study findings and caveats: The study found weaker excess twin sharing in beta out-of-frame sequences. Twins shared out-of-frame alpha sequences with excess low generation probability.

A universal primer binding site was introduced by template switching. The final cDNA contained unique molecular identifiers. Using its own MiXCR run on the 5' RACE reads, TCRdb lists one record per CDR3 protein. The sample lists some 560,000 distinct CDR3 sequences, more than 9% occurring once. The CDR3 has 14 residues. The V segment lost 1 base and the J segment 3 bases; nucleotides outside the gene matches: 2. Germline CDR1 is DFQATT and CDR2 is SNEGSKA (reference sequence). On this clonotype itself: Its antigen is unknown.

The same data also contributed to another study, on yellow fever vaccine responses in identical twins. From that paper: Reportedly, the response of twins' T cells to the vaccine seemed partly convergent, partly personalized.

The clonotype comes from a young woman in good health. Input material: PBMCs. This chain connects TRBV20-1 to TRBJ2-3; TRBD2 agrees at 9 bases. CDR3 loop: CSARAAGGTDTQYF. The CDR3 region has the DNA TGCAGTGCTAGAGCGGCGGGAGGGACAGATACGCAGTATTTT.